This TCR beta chain derives from a study of blood T cell repertoires in COVID-19 (dated by TCRdb to about 2020). In terms of the full investigation: Samples covering the acute and convalescent phases of COVID-19 were provided by collaborators in the United States, Italy and Spain. The repertoires were made available in a free public database intended to serve as a resource for research on the immune response to SARS-CoV-2. Where HLA class I and class II types were available, the types were taken from metadata supplied by the sample provider, not from assay-based typing. Subjects who had been exposed to COVID-19, were actively infected with it, or had recovered from it provided the deeply sampled blood TCRbeta repertoires that made up the dataset. The prospective study material was composed of cDNA or gDNA derived from T cells, B-cell-depleted T cells, or PBMCs. Sample metadata almost always included a de-identified subject ID, COVID-19 status, age in years and sex. The samples were drawn from two sources: the first 160 participants of the ongoing ImmuneRACE study, and 1,254 subjects contributed by 6 global collaborators.

The immunoSEQ Assay, a bias-controlled multiplex PCR, was used to amplify TCRbeta CDR3 regions from genomic DNA. Per the authors' processing: The number of nucleated cells in each sample was estimated by amplification of reference gene primers within the assay. To quantify the absolute abundance of each unique TCRbeta CDR3 rearrangement, sequence reads were collapsed and filtered. Productive Simpson clonality was computed per sample as the square root of Simpson's diversity index over productive rearrangements. TCRdb mirrors the immuneACCESS table, restricted to in-frame sequences. Some clones are absent from its copies; in checked studies, under half trace to an unresolved V gene, and the reason for the others is unknown. Clone size and V and J calls were adopted from that table, with D and trimming inferred from the DNA. This sample is represented by around 150,000 clones; about 80% of them were singletons. The leading ten clones occupy 20% to 25% of the sample.

Collaborating institutions collected whole blood in K2EDTA tubes following their own protocols. Collaborator samples were shipped for TCRbeta analysis as frozen whole blood, isolated PBMCs, or DNA extracted from either sample type. This clone was counted a single time. Its antigen is not yet known. No base quality values were provided; no much bigger clone lies one nucleotide off. Results and caveats for the whole study, not just this receptor: The amount of clinical and demographic metadata varied by source and participant and was provided uncurated.

Source material: peripheral blood. The receptor was derived from a woman older than 75 with acute or convalescent COVID-19.

The base sequence is TGTGCCAGCAGCTTGGCCCCGGGTCAGCCCCAGCATTTT. This gives the protein CASSLAPGQPQHF. The rearrangement joined TRBV5-6 to TRBJ1-5; the D segment cannot be called with confidence. Measured from the cysteine to the phenylalanine, the CDR3 is 13 residues long. The entry retains the CDR3 DNA only, 39 bases that are in frame from base 1. CDR1 is given as SGHDT and CDR2 as YYEEEE, both from the germline V gene. V and J are truncated by 0 bases and 6 bases respectively, leaving an intervening sequence of 7 bases. Full variable domain (CDR3 extended with the reference TRBV5-6 and TRBJ1-5 proteins): DAGVTQSPTHLIKTRGQQVTLRCSPKSGHDTVSWYQQALGQGPQFIFQYYEEEERQRGNFPDRFSGHQFPNYSSELNVNALLLGDSALYLCASSLAPGQPQHFGDGTRLSIL.